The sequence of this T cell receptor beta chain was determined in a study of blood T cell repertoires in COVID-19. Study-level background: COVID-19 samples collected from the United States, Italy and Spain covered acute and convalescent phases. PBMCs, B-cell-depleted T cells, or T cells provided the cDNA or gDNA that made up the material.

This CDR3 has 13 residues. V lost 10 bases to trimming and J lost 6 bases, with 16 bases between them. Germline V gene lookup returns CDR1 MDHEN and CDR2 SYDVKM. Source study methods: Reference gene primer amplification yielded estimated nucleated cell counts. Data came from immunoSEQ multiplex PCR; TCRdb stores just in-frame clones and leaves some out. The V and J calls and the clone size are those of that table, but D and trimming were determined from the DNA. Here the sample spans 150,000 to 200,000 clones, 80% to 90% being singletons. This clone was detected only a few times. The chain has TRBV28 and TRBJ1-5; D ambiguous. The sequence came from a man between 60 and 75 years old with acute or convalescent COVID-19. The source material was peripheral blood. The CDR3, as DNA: TGTGCCACCTCGTGGGGTGGAGGTCAGCCCCAGCATTTT. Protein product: CATSWGGGQPQHF. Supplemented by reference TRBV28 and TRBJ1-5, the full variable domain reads DVKVTQSSRYLVKRTGEKVFLECVQDMDHENMFWYRQDPGLGLRLIYFSYDVKMKEKGDIPEGYSVSREKKERFSLILESASTNQTSMYLCATSWGGGQPQHFGDGTRLSIL.